One sample yielded the 27 T cell receptor beta chains listed below, sequenced in a study of shared clonotypes between healthy human individuals. Assay: immunoSEQ multiplex PCR; the TCRdb copy retains only in-frame clones and omits some. The table lists over 2,000,000 clones, approximately 92% of them singletons. Naive CD8 isolation took CD45RO-negative cells positively selected for CCR7 and excluded terminally differentiated effector memory CD45RA+ cells. Sequenced input: naive CD8+ T cells from PBMCs. These receptors were obtained from a young man in good health. Some clones in this sample may be carry-over from other donors' samples.

The chain carries TRBV6-4 and TRBJ2-3; 8 bases match TRBD2. The CDR3 spans 16 residues. J lost 6 bases, V lost 4 bases, and 12 bases had no gene match. CDR1 is MRHNA, CDR2 SNTAGT, per germline. CDR3 residues: CASSGGGLEEHDTQYF. The CDR3, as DNA: TGTGCCAGCAGTGGGGGGGGACTAGAGGAACATGATACGCAGTATTTT.

V and J are TRBV7-9 and TRBJ2-3, with TRBD1 identical over 7 bases. The V gene's germline CDR1 is SEHNR and CDR2 FQNEAQ (reference sequence). This CDR3 contains 14 residues. J lost 6 bases, V lost 1 base, and 4 bases had no gene match. The CDR3 sequence: CASSLEDRLDTQYF. The CDR3 DNA follows: TGTGCCAGCAGCTTAGAGGACAGGCTTGATACGCAGTATTTT.

Points on this clone: Additional DNA sequences in this sample encode the identical CDR3. The chain employs TRBV7-9 and TRBJ1-1, with D perhaps matching TRBD1 (5 bases). This CDR3 spans 13 amino acids. V was cut by 5 bases and J by 1 base, with 8 bases left in between. CDR1 is SEHNR and CDR2 is FQNEAQ in the germline V gene (reference sequence). DNA of the CDR3: TGTGCCAGCAGCCGAACAGGGAACACTGAAGCTTTCTTT. Translation gives CASSRTGNTEAFF.

The chain is built from TRBV15 and TRBJ1-3; 7 bases line up with TRBD1. Per the germline V gene, CDR1 is LNHNV and CDR2 is YYDKDF (reference sequence). The CDR3 loop spans 16 amino acids. V was clipped by 5 bases and J by 4 bases; unmatched bases: 11. In nucleotides, the CDR3 is TGTGCCACCAGCGAGCATCCGATGGGACAGGGAAACACCATATATTTT. Its protein product is CATSEHPMGQGNTIYF.

The CDR3 nucleotides read TGTGCCAGCAGCTTTAAAGGGGGCAGCTACGAGCAGTACTTC. Translating it yields CASSFKGGSYEQYF. V usage is TRBV5-4 and J usage is TRBJ2-7, with TRBD1 matching over 7 bases. The CDR3 runs to 14 residues. CDR1 and CDR2 from the germline V gene are SGHNT and YYREEE (reference sequence). The ends lost 2 bases at V and 3 bases at J; junction bases unmatched: 5.

The chain employs TRBV19 and TRBJ1-1; D perhaps matches TRBD1 (6 bases). CDR1 and CDR2 from the germline V gene are LNHDA and SQIVND (reference sequence). The V end lost 4 bases, the J end lost 7 bases, and 13 bases lay between the germline ends. The CDR3 length is 13 residues. The CDR3 coding sequence is TGTGCCAGTAGTACGTTTGGACAGAATGAAGCTTTCTTT. This sequence encodes CASSTFGQNEAFF.

The chain couples TRBV9 to TRBJ2-1, with D possibly matching TRBD2 (6 bases). Looked up from germline, CDR1 is SGDLS and CDR2 is YYNGEE. V was pared by 1 base and J by 5 bases, with 10 bases between. This CDR3 has 14 residues. This CDR3 reads CASSVSPGDNEQFF. The CDR3 nucleotides read TGTGCCAGCAGCGTATCCCCGGGGGACAATGAGCAGTTCTTC.

The V and J genes are TRBV4-1 and TRBJ2-1; D is tentatively TRBD1 or TRBD2 (6 bases each). Germline lookup yields CDR1 MGHRA and CDR2 YSYEKL. V lost 0 bases and J lost 9, with 24 bases in between. CDR3 length equals 18 residues. The CDR3 region is CASSQDATTKGGSREQFF. In DNA form, the CDR3 reads TGCGCCAGCAGCCAAGACGCAACGACTAAGGGGGGCTCCCGTGAGCAGTTCTTC.

The chain joins TRBV28 to TRBJ2-7; 7 bases match TRBD1. The CDR3 loop spans 14 amino acids. V lost 4 bases to trimming and J lost 4 bases; unmatched junction nucleotides: 7. Germline values: CDR1 MDHEN, CDR2 SYDVKM. The CDR3: CASSSQTGPYEQYF. The CDR3 bases are TGTGCCAGCAGTTCCCAGACAGGGCCTTACGAGCAGTACTTC.

This clone was counted a single time. The rearrangement joins TRBV7-8 to TRBJ2-1, with TRBD1 identical over 9 bases. The CDR3 length is 15 residues. Per the germline V gene, CDR1 is SGHVS and CDR2 is FQNEAQ. J was trimmed by 3 bases and V by 4 bases; bases with no gene match: 4. CDR3: CASSSRDRDYNEQFF. CDR3 nucleotide sequence: TGTGCCAGCAGCTCCCGGGACAGGGACTACAATGAGCAGTTCTTC.

As DNA, the CDR3 is TGTGCCAGCAGTTTCAGTACTAGCATGGGGACCCGCACAGATACGCAGTATTTT. Protein sequence: CASSFSTSMGTRTDTQYF. The genes are TRBV27 and TRBJ2-3, with D perhaps TRBD2 (6 bases). V was trimmed by 3 bases and J by 1 base, leaving 20 bases between them. This CDR3 is 18 amino acids long. In germline, CDR1 is MNHEY, CDR2 SMNVEV (reference sequence).

This clone was picked up one time. CDR3 DNA: TGTGCCAGCAGTCCACGATGGGCGGTCGATGAGCAGTTCTTC. Amino acids: CASSPRWAVDEQFF. The chain uses TRBV27 and TRBJ2-1, with D unclear. Trimming removed 5 bases from V and 8 bases from J, with 16 bases in between. The germline CDR1 and CDR2 sequences are MNHEY and SMNVEV (reference sequence). This CDR3 is built from 14 residues.

This chain links TRBV27 with TRBJ2-7, with 7 bases that match TRBD2. Per germline, CDR1 MNHEY and CDR2 SMNVEV (reference sequence). This CDR3 contains 13 residues. The ends lost 2 bases at V and 7 bases at J; junction bases unmatched: 5. CDR3 amino acids: CASSLTAGEEQYF. Written as DNA, the CDR3 is TGTGCCAGCAGTTTAACGGCGGGAGAAGAGCAGTACTTC.

The V gene is TRBV19, the J gene TRBJ2-2, with D uncertain. Trimming pared 1 base from V and 6 bases from J, leaving 12 bases between. The length of the CDR3 is 15 residues. CDR1 and CDR2 from the germline V gene are LNHDA and SQIVND (reference sequence). CDR3 nucleotides: TGTGCCAGTAGTATAGTGTATAGGGATCCCGGGGAGCTGTTTTTT. Translation gives CASSIVYRDPGELFF.

CDR3 bases: TGCGCCAGCTCTAGCGGGAGGTTCTACGAGCAGTACTTC. This gives the protein CASSSGRFYEQYF. The chain has TRBV4-3 and TRBJ2-7; 11 bases are a match to TRBD2. This CDR3 spans 13 amino acids. Per germline, CDR1 LGHNA and CDR2 YSLEER. V shed 8 bases, J shed 3 bases, and the junction held 3 bases outside the gene matches.

V usage is TRBV11-2 and J usage is TRBJ2-7; 7 bases line up with TRBD2. This CDR3 has 14 residues. From germline, CDR1 is SGHAT and CDR2 FQNNGV. Losses at the gene ends were 0 bases for V and 3 bases for J; bases not matched to a gene: 2. CDR3 DNA sequence: TGTGCCAGCAGCTTAGATCCTAGCGGCTACGAGCAGTACTTC. Its protein product is CASSLDPSGYEQYF.

This clone was counted only a few times. The rearrangement links TRBV7-9 to TRBJ1-1; 7 bases are shared with TRBD1. The V gene's germline CDR1 is SEHNR and CDR2 FQNEAQ (reference sequence). CDR3 length: 15 residues. With 5 bases clipped from V and 4 bases from J, the junction kept 10 bases outside the gene matches. The CDR3 protein is CASSSNRGFSTEAFF. In nucleotides, the CDR3 is TGTGCCAGCAGCAGCAACAGGGGATTTAGCACTGAAGCTTTCTTT.

The chain has TRBV28 and TRBJ2-6; D is ambiguous. CDR3 length: 14 amino acids. Germline values: CDR1 MDHEN, CDR2 SYDVKM. Trimming removed 5 bases at V and 2 bases at J, with 7 bases between. The DNA of the CDR3 is TGTGCCAGCAGTGAGCTGCCTGGGGCCAACGTCCTGACTTTC. Translation gives CASSELPGANVLTF.

The chain is built from TRBV6-5 and TRBJ2-7, with D possibly TRBD2 on 6 matching bases. This CDR3 is built from 15 residues. The V end lost 3 bases, the J end lost 4 bases, and 16 bases lay between the germline ends. The germline V gene encodes CDR1 MNHEY and CDR2 SVGAGI. The CDR3: CASSYTRELPYEQYF. For the CDR3, the DNA is TGTGCCAGCAGTTATACCCGGGAGTTACCGTACGAGCAGTACTTC.

In this sample, this clone turned up once. J is TRBJ1-2 and V is TRBV5-1, with a tentative D call TRBD1 (6 bases). The CDR3 runs 15 residues. Trimming removed 1 base from V and 0 bases from J, with 10 bases in between. The germline gives CDR1 SGHRS, CDR2 YFSETQ. The CDR3 spells CASSLTGLANYGYTF. The DNA for the CDR3 is TGCGCCAGCAGCTTGACAGGGCTAGCTAACTATGGCTACACCTTC.

CDR3 region: CASSLGGREFYEQYF. CDR3 nucleotide sequence: TGCGCCAGCAGCTTGGGTGGCAGGGAGTTCTACGAGCAGTACTTC. The chain is built from TRBV5-1 and TRBJ2-7; D is perhaps TRBD1 or TRBD2 (5 bases each). There are 15 residues in the CDR3. The germline CDR1 and CDR2 sequences are SGHRS and YFSETQ. The V and J ends lost 0 bases and 3 bases respectively, with 13 bases between them.

CDR3 in amino acids: CASSIQLSYEQYF. DNA of the CDR3: TGTGCCAGTAGTATCCAGTTATCCTACGAGCAGTACTTC. This sequence joins TRBV19 and TRBJ2-7; D gene uncertain. The CDR3 spans 13 residues. CDR1 is LNHDA and CDR2 is SQIVND in the germline V gene (reference sequence). V gave up 3 bases and J gave up 1 base, with 7 bases separating them.

Here the CDR3 reads CASSMGRLVTEAFF. CDR3 nucleotides: TGTGCCAGTAGTATGGGCAGGCTTGTCACTGAAGCTTTCTTT. V gene TRBV19 combines with J gene TRBJ1-1; D remains unclear. V was clipped by 3 bases and J by 4 bases, with 12 bases between them. The V gene's germline CDR1 is LNHDA and CDR2 SQIVND (reference sequence). This CDR3 contains 14 residues.

V is TRBV6-4 and J is TRBJ2-7; D not certain. V lost 4 bases, J lost 7 bases, and 23 bases lay in between. Looked up from germline, CDR1 is MRHNA and CDR2 is SNTAGT. The CDR3 has 16 residues. The CDR3 reads CASSALRYGAREEQYF. The CDR3 bases are TGTGCCAGCAGTGCCCTGAGATATGGCGCGCGAGAAGAGCAGTACTTC.

J is TRBJ2-7 and V is TRBV25-1; D gene ambiguous. Trimming took off 5 bases at V and 6 bases at J, with 8 bases between the two ends. This CDR3 region has 11 residues. The germline V gene encodes CDR1 MGHDK and CDR2 SYGVNS. Here the CDR3 DNA reads TGTGCCAGCAGTTGGGTGGGCGAGCAGTACTTC. This codes for CASSWVGEQYF.

Regarding this clone: It may be a read error: a sequence one base away is much more abundant. J is TRBJ2-7 and V is TRBV28; unclear D gene. Trimming left V 3 bases short and J 6 bases short, with 6 bases between. Germline-derived CDR1 and CDR2 are MDHEN and SYDVKM. The CDR3 sequence is 11 residues long. CDR3 sequence: CASSFGFEQYF. Written as DNA, the CDR3 is TGTGCCAGCAGTTTTGGGTTCGAGCAGTACTTC.

The chain is built from TRBV7-9 and TRBJ2-7; D gene ambiguous. Trimming removed 0 bases from V and 5 bases from J, with 5 bases in between. Germline CDR1 SEHNR, CDR2 FQNEAQ (reference sequence). The CDR3 is 12 amino acids. DNA of the CDR3: TGTGCCAGCAGCTTAGCGCTTAACGAGCAGTACTTC. Amino acids: CASSLALNEQYF.